The clone carrying this TCR beta chain has just one count. The data are from a study of cytomegalovirus exposure and HLA in healthy donors. About the research overall: A data release that came early held approximately 92 million unique TCRs from HLA-typed donors.

V was cut by 1 base and J by 2 bases, with 5 bases left in between. The V gene's germline CDR1 is SGHAT and CDR2 FQNNGV. This CDR3 is 13 amino acids long. Primers for the PCR totalled 60 Vbeta and 13 Jbeta. The protocol was immunoSEQ multiplex PCR, while the TCRdb copy is restricted to in-frame clones and leaves out a portion. The sample has around 140,000 clones; about four fifths are singletons. The V gene is TRBV11-2, the J gene TRBJ1-2; D unclear. This sequence originates from a woman between 18 and 30 years old in good health and CMV-seropositive. Sequencing was carried out using PBMCs. The CDR3 is CASSLGQNYGYTF. CDR3 bases: TGTGCCAGCAGCTTAGGCCAGAACTATGGCTACACCTTC. The whole variable domain, remainder taken from reference TRBV11-2 and TRBJ1-2, is EAGVAQSPRYKIIEKRQSVAFWCNPISGHATLYWYQQILGQGPKLLIQFQNNGVVDDSQLPKDRFSAERLKGVDSTLKIQPAKLEDSAVYLCASSLGQNYGYTFGSGTRLTVV.